Each of the 12 T cell receptor beta chains below was sequenced from the same sample in a study of shared clonotypes between healthy human individuals. Only in-frame clones appear in the TCRdb table, and some are missing; sequencing was by immunoSEQ multiplex PCR. Counted here are 700,000 to 950,000 clones, about 96% occurring once; the ten biggest clones make up around 0.25%. CD45RO-negative CD8 cells positively selected for CCR7 made up the naive population, which excluded terminally differentiated effector memory CD45RA+ cells. The sequenced sample was naive CD8+ T cells sorted from blood. Receptor source: a man between 25 and 39 years old in good health.

The chain recombines TRBV12-5 with TRBJ2-1; either TRBD1 or TRBD2 may supply D (6 bases each). Trimming took off 2 bases at V and 4 bases at J, with 12 bases between the two ends. CDR1 LGHNT and CDR2 FRNRAP come from the germline V gene. The CDR3 is made up of 15 amino acids. The CDR3 loop is CASGLLGGGYNEQFF. CDR3 DNA: TGTGCTAGTGGTTTGCTCGGAGGGGGATACAATGAGCAGTTCTTC.

The chain recombines TRBV6-5 with TRBJ2-7, with 7 bases fitting TRBD1. CDR1 and CDR2 from the germline V gene are MNHEY and SVGAGI. The CDR3 consists of 13 residues. After removal of 5 bases from V and 4 bases from J, the junction contained 5 bases not matched to a gene. CDR3: CASSRGLVYEQYF. Here the CDR3 DNA reads TGTGCCAGCAGTAGGGGGCTAGTTTACGAGCAGTACTTC.

The chain joins TRBV6-1 to TRBJ2-6; TRBD1 matches 7 bases. The germline gives CDR1 MNHNS, CDR2 SASEGT. The ends lost 4 bases at V and 0 bases at J; junction bases unmatched: 15. This CDR3 region has 20 residues. As DNA, the CDR3 is TGTGCCAGCAGTGGACAGGGAATTCCCCTAGTGGGCTCTGGGGCCAACGTCCTGACTTTC. Residues: CASSGQGIPLVGSGANVLTF.

This rearrangement joins TRBV15 to TRBJ2-7; TRBD1 agrees at 7 bases. This CDR3 is built from 14 residues. Germline V gene data show CDR1 as LNHNV and CDR2 as YYDKDF (reference sequence). V lost 1 base, J lost 3 bases, and 3 bases stayed unmatched. The CDR3 is CATSRVAGGYEQYF. The CDR3 DNA follows: TGTGCCACCAGCAGAGTGGCAGGGGGCTACGAGCAGTACTTC.

This rearrangement joins TRBV9 to TRBJ2-6; D not resolved. Germline CDR1 reads SGDLS; CDR2 reads YYNGEE. This CDR3 is built from 13 residues. Between the trimmed V and J ends, which lost 4 bases and 8 bases, there was a span of 10 bases. CDR3 in amino acids: CASSTPRSNVLTF. The CDR3 DNA is TGTGCCAGCAGCACCCCCCGTTCCAACGTCCTGACTTTC. Filled out from reference TRBV9 and TRBJ2-6, the complete variable domain reads DSGVTQTPKHLITATGQRVTLRCSPRSGDLSVYWYQQSLDQGLQFLIQYYNGEERAKGNILERFSAQQFPDLHSELNLSSLELGDSALYFCASSTPRSNVLTFGAGSRLTVL.

The V gene is TRBV27, the J gene TRBJ2-7; D tentatively fits TRBD1 or TRBD2 (5 bases each). With 9 bases removed from V and 0 bases from J, the gap between germline ends came to 18 bases. Per germline, CDR1 MNHEY and CDR2 SMNVEV (reference sequence). The CDR3 loop spans 15 amino acids. The CDR3 nucleotides are TGTGCCAGTCGTTTTGGGACGCAGAGCTCCTACGAGCAGTACTTC. The encoded protein is CASRFGTQSSYEQYF.

This chain joins TRBV6-5 and TRBJ1-2, with D tentatively TRBD1 (6 bases). Germline lookup yields CDR1 MNHEY and CDR2 SVGAGI. Trimming left V 8 bases short and J 8 bases short, with 18 bases between. This CDR3 is built from 13 residues. CDR3 coding DNA: TGTGCCAGCGGATTACAGGGATCACGAGGCTACACCTTC. Its protein product is CASGLQGSRGYTF.

V and J are TRBV7-9 and TRBJ2-1; TRBD2 matches 9 bases. The trim removed 2 bases at V and 8 bases at J, leaving 13 bases unmatched. Germline loops: CDR1 SEHNR, CDR2 FQNEAQ (reference sequence). The CDR3 length is 17 residues. DNA for the CDR3: TGTGCCAGCAGCTTAAGGGCGGGAGGAGCGGGAGGTGATGAGCAGTTCTTC. It yields the protein CASSLRAGGAGGDEQFF. Drawing the rest from reference TRBV7-9 and TRBJ2-1, the complete variable domain is DTGVSQNPRHKITKRGQNVTFRCDPISEHNRLYWYRQTLGQGPEFLTYFQNEAQLEKSRLLSDRFSAERPKGSFSTLEIQRTEQGDSAMYLCASSLRAGGAGGDEQFFGPGTRLTVL.

V and J are TRBV7-2 and TRBJ2-1; D is unclear. This CDR3 is 13 amino acids long. The V gene lost 5 bases and the J gene lost 7 bases, with 12 bases spanning the gap. Germline V gene sequence: CDR1 SGHTA, CDR2 FQGNSA. The DNA of the CDR3 is TGTGCCAGCAGCCTCGGACGGATTAATGAGCAGTTCTTC. This codes for CASSLGRINEQFF.

This chain connects TRBV30 to TRBJ2-6; no reliable D call. Germline lookup yields CDR1 GTSNPN and CDR2 SVGIG (reference sequence). The CDR3 spans 12 residues. V shed 1 base and J shed 3 bases, with 1 base lying between them. CDR3 sequence: CAWSDGANVLTF. For the CDR3, the DNA is TGTGCCTGGAGTGATGGGGCCAACGTCCTGACTTTC. Based on the CDR3 plus reference TRBV30 and TRBJ2-6, the full variable domain is SQTIHQWPATLVQPVGSPLSLECTVEGTSNPNLYWYRQAAGRGLQLLFYSVGIGQISSEVPQNLSASRPQDRQFILSSKKLLLSDSGFYLCAWSDGANVLTFGAGSRLTVL.

The chain couples TRBV10-1 to TRBJ2-1; 8 nucleotides align to TRBD2. With 2 bases clipped from V and 5 bases from J, the junction kept 5 bases outside the gene matches. CDR3 length: 15 amino acids. Looked up from germline, CDR1 is WNHNN and CDR2 is SYGVQD (reference sequence). Written as DNA, the CDR3 is TGCGCCAGCAGTGAGACTAGCGGTAAAAACAATGAGCAGTTCTTC. Amino acids: CASSETSGKNNEQFF.

The chain employs TRBV7-6 and TRBJ2-7, with D perhaps TRBD1 (6 bases). V lost 3 bases to trimming and J lost 3 bases, with 9 bases between them. CDR3 length: 13 amino acids. The germline CDR1 and CDR2 sequences are SGHVS and FNYEAQ. Here the CDR3 reads CASSFQGFYEQYF. DNA of the CDR3: TGTGCCAGCAGCTTTCAGGGGTTCTACGAGCAGTACTTC.